The 23 T cell receptor beta chains below all came from one sample that was sequenced in a study of blood T cell repertoires in COVID-19. Sequenced by immunoSEQ multiplex PCR; TCRdb stores in-frame clones only, minus some. The table includes approximately 97,000 clones, 70% to 90% detected once. Sequencing input: peripheral blood. The source is a man aged 35 to 55 with active or convalescent COVID-19.

CDR3 sequence (DNA): TGCAGTTCCATCTTAGGGGCTGAAGCTTTCTTT. Its translation: CSSILGAEAFF. This chain links TRBV20-1 with TRBJ1-1; D perhaps matches TRBD1 (5 bases). Germline CDR1 is DFQATT and CDR2 is SNEGSKA (reference sequence). The CDR3 is 11 amino acids. V was trimmed by 8 bases and J by 6 bases, leaving 13 bases between them.

The V and J genes are TRBV3-1 (or the pseudogene TRBV3-2) and TRBJ2-5, with 8 bases lining up with TRBD2. The ends lost 8 bases at V and 4 bases at J; junction bases unmatched: 15. Germline assignment: CDR1 LGHDT and CDR2 YNNKEL (reference sequence). The length of the CDR3 is 16 residues. Here the CDR3 DNA reads TGTGCCAGCTCCGGGCGTCTTAGCGGGGTTTTAGAGACCCAGTACTTC. This gives the protein CASSGRLSGVLETQYF.

This clone was detected a few times. The chain combines TRBV5-1 with TRBJ2-5; D perhaps matches TRBD1 (6 bases). V lost 1 base and J lost 2, with 9 bases in between. This CDR3 contains 14 residues. The germline V gene encodes CDR1 SGHRS and CDR2 YFSETQ. The CDR3 DNA reads TGCGCCAGCAGCTTGACGACAGGACAAGAGACCCAGTACTTC. It translates to CASSLTTGQETQYF.

This clone appeared a single time. The rearrangement uses TRBV7-8 and TRBJ2-1, with a weak D call TRBD1 (8 bases). Germline CDR1 is SGHVS and CDR2 is FQNEAQ. V was trimmed by 5 bases and J by 5 bases, leaving 22 bases between them. The CDR3 covers 17 residues. The CDR3 is CASSPSRNRGGHNEQFF. The DNA of the CDR3 is TGTGCCAGCAGCCCAAGCCGCAACAGGGGGGGTCACAATGAGCAGTTCTTC.

The J gene is TRBJ2-7, the V gene TRBV2; D call uncertain. CDR3 length: 12 residues. Germline CDR1 and CDR2: SNHLY and FYNNEI. V was cut by 6 bases and J by 7 bases, with 13 bases left in between. The CDR3 nucleotides are TGTGCCAGCAGGCCCTACTTAAGAGAGCAGTACTTC. Amino acids: CASRPYLREQYF.

The chain employs TRBV2 and TRBJ2-7, with 7 bases identical to TRBD2. The junction had 13 bases not matched to a gene; V was cut back by 4 bases and J by 7 bases. The CDR3 is 15 amino acids. CDR1 is SNHLY, CDR2 FYNNEI, per germline. The CDR3 is CASSGNVGGTLEQYF. The CDR3 DNA reads TGTGCCAGCAGTGGTAATGTGGGGGGGACCTTAGAGCAGTACTTC.

The chain joins TRBV6-5 to TRBJ2-7, with a weak D call TRBD1 (5 bases). Trimming stripped 0 bases from V and 0 bases from J, with 12 bases between. CDR1 and CDR2 from the germline V gene are MNHEY and SVGAGI. CDR3 length: 16 residues. DNA of the CDR3: TGTGCCAGCAGTTACTCTCAGGGCCTAGTCTCCTACGAGCAGTACTTC. Amino acid sequence: CASSYSQGLVSYEQYF.

This clone was counted between two and nine times. This chain uses TRBV18 with TRBJ2-6, with D hard to call. CDR3 length: 16 amino acids. V lost 0 bases, J lost 0 bases, and 6 bases lay in between. The germline V gene encodes CDR1 KGHSH and CDR2 LQKENI. The CDR3 DNA reads as TGTGCCAGCTCACCACCGGGCCACTCTGGGGCCAACGTCCTGACTTTC. It yields the protein CASSPPGHSGANVLTF.

This clone was found once. The rearrangement joins TRBV27 to TRBJ1-5; TRBD1 matches at 10 bases. The CDR3 spans 16 residues. Germline CDR1 is MNHEY and CDR2 is SMNVEV (reference sequence). Trimming at V came to 5 bases and at J to 5 bases, leaving 9 bases not matched to a gene. CDR3 DNA: TGTGCCAGCAGTCCACGGACAGGGGGATTCGATCAGCCCCAGCATTTT. This sequence encodes CASSPRTGGFDQPQHF.

This clone showed up just once. This chain uses TRBV4-2 with TRBJ1-2; maybe TRBD1 (6 bases). Trimming shortened V by 0 bases and J by 0 bases, and 11 bases separated the two germline ends. The CDR3 runs 16 residues. Germline V gene sequence: CDR1 LGHNA, CDR2 YNFKEQ. CDR3 loop: CASSQDGTGTNYGYTF. In nucleotides, the CDR3 is TGTGCCAGCAGCCAAGATGGCACAGGGACTAACTATGGCTACACCTTC.

The J gene is TRBJ1-1, the V gene TRBV10-3; D is ambiguous. This CDR3 is 15 amino acids long. CDR1 is ENHRY and CDR2 is SYGVKD in the germline V gene. V was shortened by 4 bases and J by 7 bases, with 19 bases between the two germline ends. The chain's CDR3 is CAISGVGSATGEAFF. The CDR3 DNA reads TGTGCCATCAGTGGAGTCGGGTCGGCGACGGGTGAAGCTTTCTTT.

The chain carries TRBV11-2 and TRBJ2-3; 8 bases are shared with TRBD2. Germline-derived CDR1 and CDR2 are SGHAT and FQNNGV. The CDR3 length is 15 residues. Trimming cost V 5 bases and J 1 base; bases outside gene matches: 5. CDR3 sequence: CASSLGGAGTDTQYF. The DNA of the CDR3 is TGTGCCAGCAGCCTCGGGGGGGCCGGCACAGATACGCAGTATTTT. The variable domain in full, with the rest retrieved from reference TRBV11-2 and TRBJ2-3, is EAGVAQSPRYKIIEKRQSVAFWCNPISGHATLYWYQQILGQGPKLLIQFQNNGVVDDSQLPKDRFSAERLKGVDSTLKIQPAKLEDSAVYLCASSLGGAGTDTQYFGPGTRLTVL.

J is TRBJ1-2 and V is TRBV19; D not certain. Trimming shortened V by 7 bases and J by 8 bases, and 17 bases separated the two germline ends. The CDR3 sequence is 13 residues long. Germline V lookup: CDR1 LNHDA, CDR2 SQIVND (reference sequence). The CDR3 sequence: CASTPFPGSGYTF. As DNA, the CDR3 is TGTGCCAGTACCCCCTTTCCTGGGAGCGGCTACACCTTC.

The chain links TRBV19 to TRBJ1-3; D remains unclear. CDR3 length: 12 residues. Trimming stripped 8 bases from V and 7 bases from J, with 12 bases between. The germline V gene has CDR1 LNHDA and CDR2 SQIVND (reference sequence). CDR3 DNA sequence: TGTGCCAGTCGCGGGCCGGGGAACACCATATATTTT. Encoded protein: CASRGPGNTIYF.

The chain links TRBV7-3 to TRBJ2-3; TRBD1 agrees at 9 bases. V trimming: 5 bases; J trimming: 0 bases; junction bases outside the gene matches: 3. The CDR3 has 15 residues. Germline CDR1 reads SGHTA; CDR2 reads FQGTGA. The CDR3 DNA reads TGTGCCAGCAGCCCGACAGGGGGGAGCACAGATACGCAGTATTTT. Protein product: CASSPTGGSTDTQYF.

The sample holds one count of this clone. V usage is TRBV6-5 and J usage is TRBJ2-7; 8 bases align to TRBD1. This CDR3 has 15 residues. Germline V gives CDR1 MNHEY, CDR2 SVGAGI. V shed 0 bases, J shed 4 bases, and the junction held 5 bases outside the gene matches. The CDR3: CASSYSIRGHYEQYF. CDR3 coding DNA: TGTGCCAGCAGTTACTCGATCAGGGGGCATTACGAGCAGTACTTC.

The CDR3: CASSLGTGGYSNQPQHF. In DNA, the CDR3 is TGTGCCAGCAGCTTGGGGACAGGGGGATATAGCAATCAGCCCCAGCATTTT. This rearrangement joins TRBV5-6 to TRBJ1-5, with TRBD1 matching over 10 bases. The junction had 3 bases not matched to a gene; V was cut back by 0 bases and J by 0 bases. The CDR3 contains 17 residues. From germline, CDR1 is SGHDT and CDR2 YYEEEE.

The CDR3 DNA follows: TGTGCCAGCAGCGGGGGACAGGGGGCAGCCAACGTCCTGACTTTC. Its protein is CASSGGQGAANVLTF. The rearrangement uses TRBV13 and TRBJ2-6; 12 nucleotides line up with TRBD1. Trimming removed 5 bases from V and 7 bases from J; junction bases left unmatched: 3. From germline, CDR1 is PRHDT and CDR2 FYEKMQ (reference sequence). This CDR3 has 15 amino acids.

The DNA for the CDR3 is TGTGCCAGCAGCCTGCCGGGACTTCCAAACAATGAGCAGTTCTTC. Translation: CASSLPGLPNNEQFF. The chain links TRBV11-1 to TRBJ2-1; tentatively, D is TRBD2 (6 bases). Per the germline V gene, CDR1 is SGHAT and CDR2 is FQDESV (reference sequence). The V gene lost 5 bases and the J gene lost 5 bases, with 16 bases spanning the gap. This CDR3 has 15 amino acids.

The chain couples TRBV5-4 to TRBJ2-7, with TRBD2 matching over 8 bases. This CDR3 contains 14 residues. Germline V gene lookup returns CDR1 SGHNT and CDR2 YYREEE (reference sequence). V trimming: 4 bases; J trimming: 4 bases; junction bases outside the gene matches: 7. CDR3 residues: CASSPGGAGYEQYF. The CDR3 DNA reads as TGTGCCAGCAGCCCCGGGGGGGCGGGGTACGAGCAGTACTTC.

This clone was detected only once. The chain links TRBV30 to TRBJ1-2; D is unresolved. This CDR3 contains 12 residues. The V end was cut by 3 bases, the J end by 3 bases, with 8 bases between. Germline V gene sequence: CDR1 GTSNPN, CDR2 SVGIG (reference sequence). The CDR3 is CAWSHGDYGYTF. DNA of the CDR3: TGTGCCTGGAGCCACGGGGACTATGGCTACACCTTC.

The chain is built from TRBV6-5 and TRBJ2-6; the D gene is possibly TRBD1 (5 bases). Trimming left V 6 bases short and J 0 bases short, with 9 bases between. The CDR3 has 15 amino acids. Per germline, CDR1 MNHEY and CDR2 SVGAGI. The CDR3 sequence is CASSSRVSGANVLTF. CDR3 DNA: TGTGCCAGCAGCTCCAGGGTCTCTGGGGCCAACGTCCTGACTTTC.

This chain links TRBV6-1 with TRBJ1-2, with 8 bases matching TRBD1. The V gene end was trimmed by 1 base and the J gene end by 6 bases; junction bases not matched to a gene: 13. CDR3 length: 17 amino acids. Germline V gene data show CDR1 as MNHNS and CDR2 as SASEGT. The CDR3 protein is CASSEVPRTRGHNGYTF. The CDR3 DNA reads TGTGCCAGCAGTGAAGTCCCCCGTACCAGGGGGCACAATGGCTACACCTTC.